The entry below gives a single T cell receptor beta chain sequence along with its context. Because it lacks the conserved phenylalanine or tryptophan at the end, this CDR3 is likely a read error. Amplified regions were TCR beta CDR3 sequences from RNA transcripts. During a first-round RT-PCR of the TCR CDR3, the HTBI primer set was used. TCRdb reprocessed the multiplex PCR reads with MiXCR, giving one entry per CDR3 protein. The table has some 690,000 distinct CDR3 sequences, roughly a sixth seen once. This sample stems from a study of T cells in Graves' hyperthyroidism and ophthalmopathy. Study details: The blood sample was taken at first diagnosis, before treatment began.

The CDR3 consists of 15 residues. The V gene lost 4 bases and the J gene lost 4 bases, with 16 bases spanning the gap. Germline loops: CDR1 KGHSH, CDR2 LQKENI. The sequence derives from a man aged 50-59 years with Graves' hyperthyroidism. Material for sequencing was blood. The chain links TRBV18 to TRBJ2-5, with D perhaps TRBD1 (6 bases). The CDR3 loop is CASSLPGQSRETQYL. The CDR3 region has the DNA TGTGCCAGCTCACTTCCAGGACAGAGCAGAGAGACCCAGTACCTC.